This passage covers 21 T cell receptor beta chains from one sample sequenced in a study of blood T cell repertoires in COVID-19. Here immunoSEQ multiplex PCR was the method, and the copy in TCRdb shows in-frame clones only, minus some. The sample comprises about 180,000 clones, about 81% of which are singletons, and over 9.5% rests with the top ten. Specimen: peripheral blood. All receptors come from a woman of 80 years or more with COVID-19, enrolled during active disease.

The rearrangement uses TRBV11-1 and TRBJ2-1, with 10 nucleotides matching TRBD2. Germline loops: CDR1 SGHAT, CDR2 FQDESV (reference sequence). Trimming removed 5 bases from V and 9 bases from J; junction bases left unmatched: 10. The CDR3 totals 15 residues. This CDR3 reads CASSPVSGGASEQFF. CDR3 nucleotides: TGTGCCAGCAGCCCCGTAAGCGGGGGGGCGAGTGAGCAGTTCTTC.

The CDR3 DNA sequence: TGCGCCAGCAGCCAAGTGACAGGGGTGGGTGGCTACACCTTC. Translation: CASSQVTGVGGYTF. The chain has TRBV4-3 and TRBJ1-2; 8 nucleotides agree with TRBD1. CDR3 size: 14 residues. V was pared by 1 base and J by 7 bases, with 5 bases of the junction left unmatched. Per the germline V gene, CDR1 is LGHNA and CDR2 is YSLEER.

This chain uses TRBV6-6 with TRBJ1-4; weak D call: TRBD1 (6 bases). The germline gives CDR1 MNHNY, CDR2 SVGAGI (reference sequence). This CDR3 is 15 amino acids long. V dropped 0 bases and J dropped 6 bases, with 11 bases sitting between them. The CDR3: CASSYSGALDEKLFF. The CDR3 nucleotides read TGTGCCAGCAGTTACTCGGGGGCCCTTGATGAAAAACTGTTTTTT.

The chain links TRBV24-1 to TRBJ2-7; TRBD1 is a possible D gene (6 bases). V lost 4 bases to trimming and J lost 5 bases, with 11 bases between them. Germline loops: CDR1 KGHDR, CDR2 SFDVKD. CDR3 length: 13 amino acids. CDR3 loop: CATSDPHRDEQYF. In nucleotides, the CDR3 is TGTGCCACCAGTGACCCCCACAGGGACGAGCAGTACTTC.

This chain connects TRBV5-6 to TRBJ1-5, with a tentative D call TRBD1 (6 bases). CDR3 length: 13 amino acids. Germline V gives CDR1 SGHDT, CDR2 YYEEEE. Trimming left V 5 bases short and J 5 bases short, with 11 bases between. CDR3 protein: CASSLNRDQPQHF. DNA for the CDR3: TGTGCCAGCAGTCTAAACAGGGATCAGCCCCAGCATTTT.

The chain uses TRBV7-2 and TRBJ2-5; 8 positions match TRBD2. CDR1 SGHTA and CDR2 FQGNSA come from the germline V gene. V dropped 5 bases and J dropped 0; count of bases not matched to a gene: 5. The CDR3 is made up of 15 amino acids. Here the CDR3 DNA reads TGTGCCAGCAGCGACGGACTAGCCAACCAAGAGACCCAGTACTTC. The encoded protein is CASSDGLANQETQYF.

A few counts support this clone. J is TRBJ2-7 and V is TRBV9; 12 bases map to TRBD2. Unmatched junction bases numbered 6, after V lost 4 bases and J lost 4 bases. The CDR3 contains 15 residues. Looked up from germline, CDR1 is SGDLS and CDR2 is YYNGEE. Written as DNA, the CDR3 is TGTGCCAGCAGCCCCGGACTAGCGGGAAATTACGAGCAGTACTTC. It specifies CASSPGLAGNYEQYF.

This rearrangement joins TRBV3-1 (or the pseudogene TRBV3-2) to TRBJ2-2; the D is unclear. CDR3 size: 19 residues. Germline V CDR1 and CDR2: LGHDT, YNNKEL (reference sequence). V lost 0 bases to trimming and J lost 0 bases, with 17 bases between them. The CDR3 protein is CASSQDSVRIYPNTGELFF. As DNA, the CDR3 is TGTGCCAGCAGCCAAGATTCGGTCAGGATATATCCGAACACCGGGGAGCTGTTTTTT.

CDR3 DNA: TGTGCCAGCAGCGCCGGGACTAGCGGAGGGGAGACCCAGTACTTC. Protein sequence: CASSAGTSGGETQYF. This chain uses TRBV7-9 with TRBJ2-5; TRBD2 matches 11 bases. CDR1 and CDR2 (germline): SEHNR, FQNEAQ (reference sequence). The CDR3 spans 15 residues. J lost 5 bases, V lost 5 bases, and 7 bases had no gene match.

The V gene is TRBV7-3, the J gene TRBJ2-5, with TRBD1 matching over 8 bases. The CDR3 extends over 15 amino acids. The germline V gene encodes CDR1 SGHTA and CDR2 FQGTGA. V trimming: 0 bases; J trimming: 5 bases; junction bases outside the gene matches: 5. The chain's CDR3 is CASSLTGQGFETQYF. The CDR3 DNA is TGTGCCAGCAGCTTAACAGGACAGGGTTTCGAGACCCAGTACTTC.

The genes are TRBV27 and TRBJ2-7, with D tentatively TRBD2 (6 bases). Trimming shortened V by 6 bases and J by 6 bases, and 15 bases separated the two germline ends. Germline assignment: CDR1 MNHEY and CDR2 SMNVEV (reference sequence). The CDR3 consists of 13 residues. In DNA form, the CDR3 reads TGTGCCAGCAGCTGGAGCGGGTTTGGCGAGCAGTACTTC. The encoded protein is CASSWSGFGEQYF.

This clone occurred once. The chain combines TRBV15 with TRBJ2-2, with 8 bases matching TRBD2. Germline assignment: CDR1 LNHNV and CDR2 YYDKDF (reference sequence). V gave up 7 bases and J gave up 5 bases; unmatched junction bases: 6. CDR3 length: 14 residues. The CDR3 DNA sequence: TGTGCCACCACCCCGGGAGGGATAACCGGGGAGCTGTTTTTT. As protein: CATTPGGITGELFF.

The chain combines TRBV27 with TRBJ1-2, with D possibly matching TRBD1 (5 bases). The germline V gene encodes CDR1 MNHEY and CDR2 SMNVEV (reference sequence). The CDR3 runs to 12 residues. Trimming pared 4 bases from V and 8 bases from J, leaving 11 bases between. CDR3 DNA sequence: TGTGCCAGCAGTTCTACAGGTGGAGGCTACACCTTC. This codes for CASSSTGGGYTF.

This clone came up once. The rearrangement joins TRBV24-1 to TRBJ1-2; maybe TRBD1 (5 bases). The V gene's germline CDR1 is KGHDR and CDR2 SFDVKD. The V and J ends lost 7 bases and 2 bases respectively, with 7 bases between them. CDR3 size: 12 residues. Here the CDR3 reads CATSRGNYGYTF. CDR3 DNA sequence: TGTGCCACCAGCCGGGGGAACTATGGCTACACCTTC.

The rearrangement links TRBV7-3 to TRBJ2-6; D is unresolved. Germline assignment: CDR1 SGHTA and CDR2 FQGTGA. Trimming took off 5 bases at V and 0 bases at J, with 14 bases between the two ends. The CDR3 totals 17 residues. CDR3 in DNA: TGTGCCAGCAGCCCCAGTACTACTACCTCTGGGGCCAACGTCCTGACTTTC. Translation: CASSPSTTTSGANVLTF.

CDR3 protein: CATSASAYQETQYF. DNA for the CDR3: TGTGCCACCAGTGCTTCCGCGTACCAAGAGACCCAGTACTTC. The chain employs TRBV24-1 and TRBJ2-5, with D unclear. This CDR3 is built from 14 residues. V dropped 5 bases and J dropped 0 bases, with 9 bases sitting between them. In germline, CDR1 is KGHDR, CDR2 SFDVKD.

This sequence joins TRBV24-1 and TRBJ2-7, with D maybe TRBD1 (6 bases). Between the trimmed V and J ends, which lost 0 bases and 10 bases, there was a span of 12 bases. Germline values: CDR1 KGHDR, CDR2 SFDVKD. This CDR3 is built from 13 residues. For the CDR3, the DNA is TGTGCCACCAGTGATTTGAATCCGGACAGACAGTACTTC. It codes for CATSDLNPDRQYF.

The V gene is TRBV15, the J gene TRBJ2-5; D unclear. Trimming removed 3 bases from V and 0 bases from J, with 8 bases in between. The CDR3 extends over 14 amino acids. CDR1 and CDR2 from the germline V gene are LNHNV and YYDKDF (reference sequence). For the CDR3, the DNA is TGTGCCACCAGCAGGACAAGGTACCAAGAGACCCAGTACTTC. Amino acids: CATSRTRYQETQYF.

The chain recombines TRBV15 with TRBJ1-4, with TRBD1 identical over 9 bases. CDR1 and CDR2 (germline): LNHNV, YYDKDF (reference sequence). The CDR3 runs to 15 residues. J was trimmed by 8 bases and V by 0 bases; bases with no gene match: 4. DNA of the CDR3: TGTGCCACCAGCAGAGAGGGACAGGGTGGGGAAAAACTGTTTTTT. This sequence encodes CATSREGQGGEKLFF.

The V call is TRBV19, the J call TRBJ2-2, with D tentatively TRBD1 (6 bases). The CDR3 length is 16 residues. V was clipped by 5 bases and J by 6 bases, with 19 bases between them. Germline CDR1 and CDR2: LNHDA and SQIVND (reference sequence). The DNA of the CDR3 is TGTGCCAGTAGTCTATACGCCCCGACAGGCGCCGGGGAGCTGTTTTTT. This translates into CASSLYAPTGAGELFF. Full variable domain (missing parts from reference TRBV19 and TRBJ2-2): DGGITQSPKYLFRKEGQNVTLSCEQNLNHDAMYWYRQDPGQGLRLIYYSQIVNDFQKGDIAEGYSVSREKKESFPLTVTSAQKNPTAFYLCASSLYAPTGAGELFFGEGSRLTVL.

The V and J genes are TRBV7-9 and TRBJ1-2; tentative D call: TRBD1 (5 bases). CDR1 is SEHNR, CDR2 FQNEAQ, per germline (reference sequence). Trimming took off 6 bases at V and 8 bases at J, with 19 bases between the two ends. The CDR3 covers 14 residues. The CDR3 sequence is CASSPSGSDTGYTF. CDR3 nucleotide sequence: TGTGCCAGCAGTCCATCAGGGTCTGATACCGGCTACACCTTC.